The 6 T cell receptor beta chains reported below all come from one sample, sequenced in a study of neurological immune-mediated disorders. TCRdb redid the calling of the 5' RACE reads with MiXCR, one entry per CDR3 protein. Found here are more than 75,000 distinct CDR3 sequences, approximately 10% of them singletons; the top ten hold roughly 1.8%. Sample: PBMCs. The receptors were gathered from a middle-aged man in good health.

V gene TRBV10-3 combines with J gene TRBJ1-2; no clear D. The ends were cut back, 5 bases at V and 3 bases at J, with 10 bases in the middle. Germline lookup yields CDR1 ENHRY and CDR2 SYGVKD. The CDR3 has 13 amino acids. CDR3 nucleotides: TGTGCCATCAGTCAGGACGGGGACTATGGCTACACCTTC. Protein product: CAISQDGDYGYTF.

This clonotype was picked up many times. The chain recombines TRBV5-6 with TRBJ2-7, with D possibly matching TRBD2 (6 bases). The CDR3 runs 15 residues. The germline V gene has CDR1 SGHDT and CDR2 YYEEEE. The V and J ends lost 4 bases and 3 bases respectively, with 17 bases between them. In nucleotides, the CDR3 is TGTGCCAGCAGCCAAAGTCCCGGGACTCTCTACGAGCAGTACTTC. Its translation is CASSQSPGTLYEQYF.

Regarding this clonotype: A much larger clone sits a single nucleotide away, making a read error possible. V and J are TRBV10-3 and TRBJ1-1; TRBD1 matches at 8 bases. Germline CDR1 and CDR2: ENHRY and SYGVKD. The CDR3 contains 17 residues. Trimming cost V 7 bases and J 0 bases; bases outside gene matches: 13. The CDR3 region has the DNA TGTGCCATCATCCAACTTCCAGGGGGCGAACTGAACACTGAAGCTTTCTTT. Translating gives CAIIQLPGGELNTEAFF.

The chain couples TRBV12-3 or TRBV12-4 to TRBJ1-2; no reliable D call. Trimming left V 5 bases short and J 3 bases short, with 10 bases between. The CDR3 consists of 13 residues. DNA for the CDR3: TGTGCCAGCAGTGATCCCTACTACTATGGCTACACCTTC. As protein: CASSDPYYYGYTF.

This clonotype has a count of ten or more. In DNA form, the CDR3 reads TGCGCCAGCAGCGACAAAACCGGGGGCTCTGGGGCCAACGTCCTGACTTTC. Amino acids: CASSDKTGGSGANVLTF. V gene TRBV5-1 combines with J gene TRBJ2-6; the D gene is possibly TRBD2 (6 bases). V shed 4 bases and J shed 0 bases, with 14 bases lying between them. Germline V gene data show CDR1 as SGHRS and CDR2 as YFSETQ. CDR3 size: 17 residues.

This clonotype was recorded many times. This chain connects TRBV6-5 to TRBJ2-1; TRBD1 aligns across 8 bases. This CDR3 has 16 amino acids. Germline values: CDR1 MNHEY, CDR2 SVGAGI. The ends lost 2 bases at V and 1 base at J; junction bases unmatched: 4. The CDR3 loop reads CASSYLGTGSYNEQFF. CDR3 in DNA: TGTGCCAGCAGTTACCTTGGGACAGGATCCTACAATGAGCAGTTCTTC.